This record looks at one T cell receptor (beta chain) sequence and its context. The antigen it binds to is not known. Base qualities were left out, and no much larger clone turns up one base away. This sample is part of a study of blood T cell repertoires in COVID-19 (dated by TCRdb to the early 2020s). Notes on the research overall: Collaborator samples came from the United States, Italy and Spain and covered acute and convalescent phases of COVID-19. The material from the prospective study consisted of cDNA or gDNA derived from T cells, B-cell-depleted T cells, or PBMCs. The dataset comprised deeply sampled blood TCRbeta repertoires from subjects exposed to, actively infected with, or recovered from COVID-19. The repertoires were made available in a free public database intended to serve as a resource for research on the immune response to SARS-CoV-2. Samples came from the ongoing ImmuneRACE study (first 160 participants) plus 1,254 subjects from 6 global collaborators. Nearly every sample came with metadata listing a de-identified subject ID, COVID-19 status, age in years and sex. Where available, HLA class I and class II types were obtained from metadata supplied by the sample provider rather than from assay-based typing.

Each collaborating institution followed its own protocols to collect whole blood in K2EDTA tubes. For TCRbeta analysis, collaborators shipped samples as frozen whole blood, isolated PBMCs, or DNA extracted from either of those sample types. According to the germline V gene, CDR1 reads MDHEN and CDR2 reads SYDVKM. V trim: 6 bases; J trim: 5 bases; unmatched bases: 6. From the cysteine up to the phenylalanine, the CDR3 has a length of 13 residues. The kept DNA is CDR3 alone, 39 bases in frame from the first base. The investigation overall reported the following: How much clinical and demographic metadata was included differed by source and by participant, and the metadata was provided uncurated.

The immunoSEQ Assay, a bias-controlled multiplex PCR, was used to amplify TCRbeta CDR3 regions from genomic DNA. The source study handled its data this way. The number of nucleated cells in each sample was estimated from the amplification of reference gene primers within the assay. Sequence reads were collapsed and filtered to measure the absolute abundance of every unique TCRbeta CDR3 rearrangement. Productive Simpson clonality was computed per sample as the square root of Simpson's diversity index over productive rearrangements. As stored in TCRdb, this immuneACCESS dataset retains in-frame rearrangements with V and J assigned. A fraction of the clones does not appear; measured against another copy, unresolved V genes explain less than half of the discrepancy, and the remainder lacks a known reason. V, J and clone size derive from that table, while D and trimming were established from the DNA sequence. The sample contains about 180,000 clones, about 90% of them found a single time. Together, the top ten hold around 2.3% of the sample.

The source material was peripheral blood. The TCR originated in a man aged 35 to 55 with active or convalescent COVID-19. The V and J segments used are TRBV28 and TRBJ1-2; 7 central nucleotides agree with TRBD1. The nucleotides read TGTGCCAGCAGGACTACAGGGGAATATGGCTACACCTTC. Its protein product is CASRTTGEYGYTF.